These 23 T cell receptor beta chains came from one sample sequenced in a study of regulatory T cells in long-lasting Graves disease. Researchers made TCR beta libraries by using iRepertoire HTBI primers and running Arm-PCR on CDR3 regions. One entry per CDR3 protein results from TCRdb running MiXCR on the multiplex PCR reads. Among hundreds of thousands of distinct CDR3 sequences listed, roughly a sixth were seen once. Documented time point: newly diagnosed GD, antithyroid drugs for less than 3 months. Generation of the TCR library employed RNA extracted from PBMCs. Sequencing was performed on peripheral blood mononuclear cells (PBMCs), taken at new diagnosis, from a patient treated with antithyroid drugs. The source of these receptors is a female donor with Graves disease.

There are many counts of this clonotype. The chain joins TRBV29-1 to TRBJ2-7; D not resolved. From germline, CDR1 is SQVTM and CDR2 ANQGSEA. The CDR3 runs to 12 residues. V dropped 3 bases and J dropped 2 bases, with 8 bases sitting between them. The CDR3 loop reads CSVDHGAYEQYF. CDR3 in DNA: TGCAGCGTTGATCATGGGGCCTACGAGCAGTACTTC.

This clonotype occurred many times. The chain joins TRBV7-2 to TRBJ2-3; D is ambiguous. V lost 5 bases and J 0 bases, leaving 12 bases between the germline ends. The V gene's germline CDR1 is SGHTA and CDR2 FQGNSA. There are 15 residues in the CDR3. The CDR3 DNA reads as TGTGCCAGCAGCAGAACTGGAGATAGCACAGATACGCAGTATTTT. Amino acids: CASSRTGDSTDTQYF.

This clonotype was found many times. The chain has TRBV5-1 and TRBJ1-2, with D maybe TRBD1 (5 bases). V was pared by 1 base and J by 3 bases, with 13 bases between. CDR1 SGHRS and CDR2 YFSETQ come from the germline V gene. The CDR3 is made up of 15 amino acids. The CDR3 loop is CASSLTPSTDYGYTF. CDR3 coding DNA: TGCGCCAGCAGCTTGACCCCCTCGACAGACTATGGCTACACCTTC.

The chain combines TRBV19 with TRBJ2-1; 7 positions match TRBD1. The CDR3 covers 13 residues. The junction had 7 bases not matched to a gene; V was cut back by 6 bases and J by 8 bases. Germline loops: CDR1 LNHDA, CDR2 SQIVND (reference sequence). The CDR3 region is CASRETGWDEQFF. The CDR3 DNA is TGTGCCAGTAGGGAGACAGGGTGGGATGAGCAGTTCTTC.

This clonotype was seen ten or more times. CDR3 sequence reads: CSARLLAGGPEQFF. The DNA of the CDR3 is TGCAGTGCTAGACTCCTAGCGGGGGGGCCTGAGCAGTTCTTC. J is TRBJ2-1 and V is TRBV20-1, with 12 bases fitting TRBD2. The ends lost 2 bases at V and 9 bases at J; junction bases unmatched: 5. Germline loops: CDR1 DFQATT, CDR2 SNEGSKA (reference sequence). The CDR3 has 14 residues.

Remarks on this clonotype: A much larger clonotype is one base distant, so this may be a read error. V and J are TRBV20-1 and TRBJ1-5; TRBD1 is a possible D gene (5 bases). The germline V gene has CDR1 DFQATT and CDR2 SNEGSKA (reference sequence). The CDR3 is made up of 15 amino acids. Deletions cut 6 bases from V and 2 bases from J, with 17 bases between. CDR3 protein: CSARRDQGRNQPQHF. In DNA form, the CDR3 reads TGCAGTGCCCGTCGAGACCAGGGACGCAATCAGCCCCAGCATTTT.

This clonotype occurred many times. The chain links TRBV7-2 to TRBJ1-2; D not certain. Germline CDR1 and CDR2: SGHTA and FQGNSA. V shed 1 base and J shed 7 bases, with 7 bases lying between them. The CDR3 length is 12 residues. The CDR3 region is CASSLDRIGYTF. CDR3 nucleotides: TGTGCCAGCAGCTTAGACAGAATTGGCTACACCTTC.

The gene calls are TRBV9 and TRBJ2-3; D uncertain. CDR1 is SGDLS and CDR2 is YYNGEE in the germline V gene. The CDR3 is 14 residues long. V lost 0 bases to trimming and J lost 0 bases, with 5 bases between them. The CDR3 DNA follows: TGTGCCAGCAGCGTAGGGATTAGCACAGATACGCAGTATTTT. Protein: CASSVGISTDTQYF.

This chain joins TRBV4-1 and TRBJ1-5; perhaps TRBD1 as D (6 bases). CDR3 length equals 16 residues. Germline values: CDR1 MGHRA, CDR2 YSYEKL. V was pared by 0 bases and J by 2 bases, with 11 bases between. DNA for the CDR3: TGCGCCAGCAGCCAAGAATGGGGGGCCGGCAATCAGCCCCAGCATTTT. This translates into CASSQEWGAGNQPQHF.

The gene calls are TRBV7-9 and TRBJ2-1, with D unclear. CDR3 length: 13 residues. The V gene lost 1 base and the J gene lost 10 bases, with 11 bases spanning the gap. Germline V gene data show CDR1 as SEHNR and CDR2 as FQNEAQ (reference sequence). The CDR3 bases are TGTGCCAGCAGCTTAGAACTTACGGAAGAGCAGTTCTTC. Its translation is CASSLELTEEQFF.

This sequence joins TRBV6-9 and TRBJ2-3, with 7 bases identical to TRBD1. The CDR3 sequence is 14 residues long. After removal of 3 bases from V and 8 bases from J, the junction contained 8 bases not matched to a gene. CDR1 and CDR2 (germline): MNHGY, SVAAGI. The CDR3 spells CASSYPPGQSTQYF. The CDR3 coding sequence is TGTGCCAGCAGTTACCCGCCGGGACAGAGTACGCAGTATTTT.

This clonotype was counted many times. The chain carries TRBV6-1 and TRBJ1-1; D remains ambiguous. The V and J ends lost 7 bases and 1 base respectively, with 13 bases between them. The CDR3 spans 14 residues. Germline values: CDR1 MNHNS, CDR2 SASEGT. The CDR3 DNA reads TGTGCCAGCAACTTTCGGGCCACGAACACTGAAGCTTTCTTT. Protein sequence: CASNFRATNTEAFF.

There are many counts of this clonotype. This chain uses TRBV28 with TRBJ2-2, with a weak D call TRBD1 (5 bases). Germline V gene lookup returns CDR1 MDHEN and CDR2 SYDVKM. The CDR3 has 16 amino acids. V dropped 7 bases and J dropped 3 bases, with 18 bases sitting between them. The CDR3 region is CASTQFRVADTGELFF. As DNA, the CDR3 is TGTGCCAGCACCCAATTCAGGGTCGCCGACACCGGGGAGCTGTTTTTT.

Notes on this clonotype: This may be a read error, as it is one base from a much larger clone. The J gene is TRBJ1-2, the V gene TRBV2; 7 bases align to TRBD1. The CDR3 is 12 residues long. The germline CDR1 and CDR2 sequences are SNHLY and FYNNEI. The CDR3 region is CASHDRDYGHTF. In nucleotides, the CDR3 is TGTGCCAGCCACGACAGGGACTATGGCCACACCTTC.

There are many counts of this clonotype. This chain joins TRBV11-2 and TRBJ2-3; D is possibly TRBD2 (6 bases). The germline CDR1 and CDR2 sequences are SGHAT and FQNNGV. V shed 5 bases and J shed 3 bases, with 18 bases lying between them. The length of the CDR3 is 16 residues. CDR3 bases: TGTGCCAGCAGCCCCCTCCGCGGGGCGGGGACAGATACGCAGTATTTT. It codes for CASSPLRGAGTDTQYF.

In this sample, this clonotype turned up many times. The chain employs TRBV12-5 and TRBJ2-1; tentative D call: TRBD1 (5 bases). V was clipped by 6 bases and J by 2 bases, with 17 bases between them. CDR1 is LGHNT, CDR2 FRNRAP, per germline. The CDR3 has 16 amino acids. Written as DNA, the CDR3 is TGTGCTAGTGGCCCCTTGGTCCAGGGTACCTACAATGAGCAGTTCTTC. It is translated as CASGPLVQGTYNEQFF.

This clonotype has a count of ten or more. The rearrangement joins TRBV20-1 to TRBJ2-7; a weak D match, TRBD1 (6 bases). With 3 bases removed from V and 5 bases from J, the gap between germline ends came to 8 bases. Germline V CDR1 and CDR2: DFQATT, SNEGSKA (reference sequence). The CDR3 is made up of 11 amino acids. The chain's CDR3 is CSASWGHEQYF. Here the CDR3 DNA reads TGCAGTGCTAGCTGGGGGCACGAGCAGTACTTC.

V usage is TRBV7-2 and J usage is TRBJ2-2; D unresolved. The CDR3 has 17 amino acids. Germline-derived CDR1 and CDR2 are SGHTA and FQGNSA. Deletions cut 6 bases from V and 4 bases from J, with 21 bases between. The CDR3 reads CASSYRTPRLVTGELFF. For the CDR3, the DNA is TGTGCCAGCAGTTACCGGACGCCCCGACTCGTCACCGGGGAGCTGTTTTTT.

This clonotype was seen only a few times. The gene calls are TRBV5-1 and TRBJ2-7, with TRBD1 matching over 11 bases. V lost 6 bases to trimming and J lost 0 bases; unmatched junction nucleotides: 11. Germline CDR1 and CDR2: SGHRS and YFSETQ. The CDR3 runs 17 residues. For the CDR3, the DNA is TGCGCCAGCACCTGGTGGGGGGACAGGGGGGCCTCCTACGAGCAGTACTTC. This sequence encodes CASTWWGDRGASYEQYF.

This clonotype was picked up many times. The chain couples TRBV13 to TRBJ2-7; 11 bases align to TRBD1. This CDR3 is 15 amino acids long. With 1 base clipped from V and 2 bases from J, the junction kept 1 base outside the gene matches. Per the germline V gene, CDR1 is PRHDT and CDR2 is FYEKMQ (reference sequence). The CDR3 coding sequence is TGTGCCAGCAGCTTAGAGGACAGGGGGCCCTACGAGCAGTACTTC. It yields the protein CASSLEDRGPYEQYF.

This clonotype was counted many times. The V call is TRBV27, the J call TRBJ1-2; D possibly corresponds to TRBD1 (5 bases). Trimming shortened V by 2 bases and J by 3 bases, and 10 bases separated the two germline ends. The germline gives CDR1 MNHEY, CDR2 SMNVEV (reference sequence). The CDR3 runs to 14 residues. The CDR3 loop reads CASSLGGEDYGYTF. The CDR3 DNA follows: TGTGCCAGCAGTTTAGGAGGGGAGGACTATGGCTACACCTTC.

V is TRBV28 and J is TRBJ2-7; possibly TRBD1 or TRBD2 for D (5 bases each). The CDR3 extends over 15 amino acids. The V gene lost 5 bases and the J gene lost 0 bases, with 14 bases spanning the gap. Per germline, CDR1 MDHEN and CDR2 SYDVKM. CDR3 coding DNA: TGTGCCAGCAGTCCCCTCGGGACGTACTCCTACGAGCAGTACTTC. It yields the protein CASSPLGTYSYEQYF. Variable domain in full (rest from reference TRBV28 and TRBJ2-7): DVKVTQSSRYLVKRTGEKVFLECVQDMDHENMFWYRQDPGLGLRLIYFSYDVKMKEKGDIPEGYSVSREKKERFSLILESASTNQTSMYLCASSPLGTYSYEQYFGPGTRLTVT.

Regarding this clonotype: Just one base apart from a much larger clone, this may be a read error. The CDR3 spells CAGSYSEGLDGYTF. As DNA, the CDR3 is TGTGCCGGCAGTTACTCGGAGGGTCTGGATGGCTACACCTTC. J is TRBJ1-2 and V is TRBV6-5; D is unresolved. The germline V gene has CDR1 MNHEY and CDR2 SVGAGI. The CDR3 totals 14 residues.